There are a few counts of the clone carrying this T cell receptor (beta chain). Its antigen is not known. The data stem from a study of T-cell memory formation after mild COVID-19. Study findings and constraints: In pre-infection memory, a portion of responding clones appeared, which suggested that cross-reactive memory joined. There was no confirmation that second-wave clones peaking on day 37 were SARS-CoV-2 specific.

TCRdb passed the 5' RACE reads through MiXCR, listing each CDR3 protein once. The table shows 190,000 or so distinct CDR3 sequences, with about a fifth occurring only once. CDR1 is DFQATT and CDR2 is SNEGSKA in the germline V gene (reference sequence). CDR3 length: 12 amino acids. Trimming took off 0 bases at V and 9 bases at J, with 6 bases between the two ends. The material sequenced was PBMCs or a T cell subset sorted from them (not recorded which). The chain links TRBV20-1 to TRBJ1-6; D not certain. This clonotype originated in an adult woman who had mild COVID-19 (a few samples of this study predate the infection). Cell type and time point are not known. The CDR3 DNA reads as TGCAGTGCTAGAGATTTGGGTTCACCCCTCCACTTT. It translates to CSARDLGSPLHF.